This TCR beta chain was obtained from a study of T-cell memory formation after mild COVID-19. Study-wide points: Clones that contracted clustered mainly in CM and EM if CD4+ and in EMRA if CD8+.

A single record per CDR3 protein comes from TCRdb applying MiXCR to the 5' RACE reads. The sample holds 280,000 or so distinct CDR3 sequences, roughly 18% seen once. This clonotype showed up just a few times. Its cognate antigen is unknown. The TCR was taken from a man aged 18 to 29 who had mild COVID-19 (a few samples of this study predate the infection). Cell type and time point are not known. Source material: PBMCs or a T cell subset sorted from them (not recorded which).

The DNA for the CDR3 is TGTGCCAGCAGCCAAGTTGGGGGAACTGGAAACACCATATATTTT. Translated: CASSQVGGTGNTIYF. The chain couples TRBV3-1 to TRBJ1-3; maybe TRBD1 (5 bases). Trimming stripped 1 base from V and 2 bases from J, with 9 bases between. Germline V gene sequence: CDR1 LGHDT, CDR2 YNNKEL (reference sequence). The CDR3 sequence is 15 residues long.